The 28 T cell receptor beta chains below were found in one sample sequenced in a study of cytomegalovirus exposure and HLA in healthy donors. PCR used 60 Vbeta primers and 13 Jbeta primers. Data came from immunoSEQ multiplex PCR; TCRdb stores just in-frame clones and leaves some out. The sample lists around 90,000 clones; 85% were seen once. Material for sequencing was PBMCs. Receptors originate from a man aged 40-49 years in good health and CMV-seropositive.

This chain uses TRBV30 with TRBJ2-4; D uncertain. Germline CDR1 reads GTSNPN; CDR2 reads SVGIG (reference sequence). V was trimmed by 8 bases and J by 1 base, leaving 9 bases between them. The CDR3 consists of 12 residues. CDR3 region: CATNVAKNIQYF. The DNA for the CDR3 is TGTGCCACAAACGTGGCCAAAAACATTCAGTACTTC.

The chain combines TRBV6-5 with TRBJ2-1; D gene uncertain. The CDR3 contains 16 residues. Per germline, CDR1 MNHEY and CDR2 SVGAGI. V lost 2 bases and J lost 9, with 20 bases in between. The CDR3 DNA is TGTGCCAGCAGTTACGTTTCGGTATTGAGCGATGGTGAGCAGTTCTTC. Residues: CASSYVSVLSDGEQFF.

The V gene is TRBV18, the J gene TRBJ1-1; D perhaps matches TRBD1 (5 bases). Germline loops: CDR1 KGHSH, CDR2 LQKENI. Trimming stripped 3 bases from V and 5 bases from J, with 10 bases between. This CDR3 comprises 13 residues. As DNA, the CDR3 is TGTGCCAGCTCACCTACACAGGATACTGAAGCTTTCTTT. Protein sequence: CASSPTQDTEAFF.

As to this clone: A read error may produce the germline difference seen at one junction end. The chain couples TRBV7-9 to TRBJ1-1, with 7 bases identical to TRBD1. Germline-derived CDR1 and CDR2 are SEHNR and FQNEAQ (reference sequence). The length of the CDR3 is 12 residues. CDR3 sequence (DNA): TGTTCCAGCAGCCACCCGGACAGGGAAGCTTTCTTT. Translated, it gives CSSSHPDREAFF.

The chain's CDR3 is CASSSQGKNYGYTF. The CDR3 DNA is TGTGCCAGCAGCTCACAGGGCAAGAACTATGGCTACACCTTC. J is TRBJ1-2 and V is TRBV7-9; a possible D gene is TRBD1 (6 bases). Germline V gene lookup returns CDR1 SEHNR and CDR2 FQNEAQ (reference sequence). CDR3 length: 14 residues. V was cut by 4 bases and J by 2 bases, with 11 bases left in between.

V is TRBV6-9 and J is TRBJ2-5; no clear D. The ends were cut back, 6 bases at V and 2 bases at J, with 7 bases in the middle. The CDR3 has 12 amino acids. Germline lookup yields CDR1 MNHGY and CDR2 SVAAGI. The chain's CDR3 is CASSRLQETQYF. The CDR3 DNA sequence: TGTGCCAGCAGCCGCCTACAAGAGACCCAGTACTTC.

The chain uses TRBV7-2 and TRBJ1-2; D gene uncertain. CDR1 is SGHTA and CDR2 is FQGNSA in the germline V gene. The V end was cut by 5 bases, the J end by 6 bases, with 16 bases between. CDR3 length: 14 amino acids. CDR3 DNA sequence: TGTGCCAGCAGCCCCGGGAGCCGCGCACATGGCTACACCTTC. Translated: CASSPGSRAHGYTF.

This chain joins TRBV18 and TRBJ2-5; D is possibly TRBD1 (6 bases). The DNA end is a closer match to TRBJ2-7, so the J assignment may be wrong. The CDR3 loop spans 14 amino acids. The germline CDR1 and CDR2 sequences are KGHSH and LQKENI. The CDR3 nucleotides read TGTGCCAGCTCACCCGACAGGCAATCCTACGAGCAGTACTTC. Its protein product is CASSPDRQSYEQYF.

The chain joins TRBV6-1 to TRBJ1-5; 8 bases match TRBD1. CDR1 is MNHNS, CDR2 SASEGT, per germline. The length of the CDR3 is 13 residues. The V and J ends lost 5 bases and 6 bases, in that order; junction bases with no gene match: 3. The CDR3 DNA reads TGTGCCAGCAGTTTGACAGGGGTTCAGCCCCAGCATTTT. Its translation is CASSLTGVQPQHF.

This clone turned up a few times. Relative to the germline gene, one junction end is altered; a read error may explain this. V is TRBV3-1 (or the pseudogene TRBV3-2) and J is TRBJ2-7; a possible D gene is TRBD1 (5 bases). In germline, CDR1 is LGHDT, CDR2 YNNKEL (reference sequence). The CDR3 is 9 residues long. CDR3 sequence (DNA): TGTGCCAGCAGCCAAGGACAGCATTTC. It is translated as CASSQGQHF.

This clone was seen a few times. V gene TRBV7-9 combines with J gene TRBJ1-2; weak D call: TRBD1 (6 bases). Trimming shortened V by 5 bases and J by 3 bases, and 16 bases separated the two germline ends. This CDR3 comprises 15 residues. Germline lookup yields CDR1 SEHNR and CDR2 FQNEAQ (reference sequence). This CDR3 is CASSGSRGQDYGYTF. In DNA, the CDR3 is TGTGCCAGCAGCGGCTCCAGGGGCCAGGACTATGGCTACACCTTC. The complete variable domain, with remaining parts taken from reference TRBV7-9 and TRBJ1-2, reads DTGVSQNPRHKITKRGQNVTFRCDPISEHNRLYWYRQTLGQGPEFLTYFQNEAQLEKSRLLSDRFSAERPKGSFSTLEIQRTEQGDSAMYLCASSGSRGQDYGYTFGSGTRLTVV.

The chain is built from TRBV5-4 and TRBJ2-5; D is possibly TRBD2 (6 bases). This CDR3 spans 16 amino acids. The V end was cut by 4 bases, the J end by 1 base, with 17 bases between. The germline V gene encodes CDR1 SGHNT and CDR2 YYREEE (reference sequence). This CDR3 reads CASSPDGGAGQETQYF. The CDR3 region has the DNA TGTGCCAGCAGCCCAGACGGAGGGGCAGGCCAAGAGACCCAGTACTTC.

The CDR3 bases are TGCGCCAGCAGCTTGGAGCCCGGGGAGACCCAGTACTTC. Protein product: CASSLEPGETQYF. The chain links TRBV5-1 to TRBJ2-5; D gene ambiguous. With 0 bases removed from V and 5 bases from J, the gap between germline ends came to 8 bases. This CDR3 comprises 13 residues. CDR1 and CDR2 (germline): SGHRS, YFSETQ. Together with reference TRBV5-1 and TRBJ2-5, the CDR3 gives the full variable domain: KAGVTQTPRYLIKTRGQQVTLSCSPISGHRSVSWYQQTPGQGLQFLFEYFSETQRNKGNFPGRFSGRQFSNSRSEMNVSTLELGDSALYLCASSLEPGETQYFGPGTRLLVL.

In DNA form, the CDR3 reads TGTGCCAGCAGCGTTTCGCACAGGGGCTACGAGCAGTACTTC. Encoded protein: CASSVSHRGYEQYF. The gene calls are TRBV9 and TRBJ2-7; 7 bases are shared with TRBD1. This CDR3 has 14 amino acids. CDR1 and CDR2 from the germline V gene are SGDLS and YYNGEE. Unmatched junction bases numbered 5, after V lost 2 bases and J lost 3 bases.

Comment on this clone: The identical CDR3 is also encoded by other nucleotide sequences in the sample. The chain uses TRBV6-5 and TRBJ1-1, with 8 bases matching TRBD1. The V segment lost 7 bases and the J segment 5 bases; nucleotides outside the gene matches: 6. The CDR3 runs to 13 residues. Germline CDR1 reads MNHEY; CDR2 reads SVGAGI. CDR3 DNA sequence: TGTGCCAGCACCGACAGGGGAGGAACTGAAGCTTTCTTT. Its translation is CASTDRGGTEAFF.

This CDR3 reads CASSLGSGGSGKDEQFF. As DNA, the CDR3 is TGCGCCAGCAGCTTAGGGAGCGGGGGCAGTGGCAAGGATGAGCAGTTCTTC. The chain links TRBV5-1 to TRBJ2-1; 8 bases map to TRBD2. Trimming cost V 2 bases and J 8 bases; bases outside gene matches: 15. Germline V gene data show CDR1 as SGHRS and CDR2 as YFSETQ. The CDR3 contains 17 residues.

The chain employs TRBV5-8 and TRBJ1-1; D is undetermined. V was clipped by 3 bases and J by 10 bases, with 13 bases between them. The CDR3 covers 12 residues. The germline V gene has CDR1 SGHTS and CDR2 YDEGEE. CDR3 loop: CASSSTYLGAFF. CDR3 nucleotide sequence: TGTGCCAGCAGCTCAACTTACCTCGGAGCTTTCTTT.

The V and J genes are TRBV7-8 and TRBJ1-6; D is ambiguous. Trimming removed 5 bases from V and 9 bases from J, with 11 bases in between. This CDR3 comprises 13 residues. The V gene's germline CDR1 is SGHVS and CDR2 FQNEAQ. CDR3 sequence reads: CASSPLTGSPLHF. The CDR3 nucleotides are TGTGCCAGCAGCCCCTTAACGGGTTCACCCCTCCACTTT.

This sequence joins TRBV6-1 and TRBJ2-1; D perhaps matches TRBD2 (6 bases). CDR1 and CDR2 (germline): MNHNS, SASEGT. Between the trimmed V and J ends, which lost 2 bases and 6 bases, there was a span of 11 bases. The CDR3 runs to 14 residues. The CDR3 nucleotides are TGTGCCAGCAGTGAACTTGGGCGGGGCAATGAGCAGTTCTTC. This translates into CASSELGRGNEQFF.

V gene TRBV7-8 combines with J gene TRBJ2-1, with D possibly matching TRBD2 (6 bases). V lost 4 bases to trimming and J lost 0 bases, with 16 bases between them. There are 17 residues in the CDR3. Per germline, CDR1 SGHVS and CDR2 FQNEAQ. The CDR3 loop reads CASSSYPLGSSYNEQFF. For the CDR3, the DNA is TGTGCCAGCAGCTCCTACCCACTCGGGAGCTCCTACAATGAGCAGTTCTTC.

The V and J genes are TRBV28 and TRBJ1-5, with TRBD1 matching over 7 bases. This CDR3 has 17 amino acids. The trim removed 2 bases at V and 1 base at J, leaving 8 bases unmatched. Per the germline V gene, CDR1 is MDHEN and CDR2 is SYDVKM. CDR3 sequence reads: CASSLGQGGRSNQPQHF. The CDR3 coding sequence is TGTGCCAGCAGTTTAGGGCAGGGGGGACGCAGCAATCAGCCCCAGCATTTT.

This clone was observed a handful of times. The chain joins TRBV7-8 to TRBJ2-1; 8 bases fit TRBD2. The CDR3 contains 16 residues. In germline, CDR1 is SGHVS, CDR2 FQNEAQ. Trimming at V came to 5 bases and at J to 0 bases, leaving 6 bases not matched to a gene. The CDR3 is CASSTSGGSSYNEQFF. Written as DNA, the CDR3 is TGTGCCAGCAGCACTAGCGGAGGTAGCTCCTACAATGAGCAGTTCTTC.

Here the CDR3 DNA reads TGTGCCAGCCGTCCAATGGGACAGGCCGATCAGCCCCAGCATTTT. Amino acids: CASRPMGQADQPQHF. This chain links TRBV7-8 with TRBJ1-5; the match to TRBD1 covers 8 bases. Trimming cost V 8 bases and J 5 bases; bases outside gene matches: 11. The V gene's germline CDR1 is SGHVS and CDR2 FQNEAQ. This CDR3 spans 15 amino acids. Using reference TRBV7-8 and TRBJ1-5 for the parts outside the CDR3, the full variable domain is GAGVSQSPRYKVAKRGQDVALRCDPISGHVSLFWYQQALGQGPEFLTYFQNEAQLDKSGLPSDRFFAERPEGSVSTLKIQRTQQEDSAVYLCASRPMGQADQPQHFGDGTRLSIL.

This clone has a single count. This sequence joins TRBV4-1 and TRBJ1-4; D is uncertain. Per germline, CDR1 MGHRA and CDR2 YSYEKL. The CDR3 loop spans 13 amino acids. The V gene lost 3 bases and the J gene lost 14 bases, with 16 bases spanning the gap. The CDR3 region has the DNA TGCGCCAGCAGCCATTCTCTTGGAGGGCGGCTGTTTTTT. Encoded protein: CASSHSLGGRLFF.

In nucleotides, the CDR3 is TGTGCCAGCAGTGAGTTAGCGGGAGGGCCGTCGGGCACCGGGGAGCTGTTTTTT. Amino acid sequence: CASSELAGGPSGTGELFF. The chain combines TRBV2 with TRBJ2-2, with TRBD2 identical over 11 bases. Germline trimming cut 3 bases from V and 4 bases from J; bases unmatched to any gene: 10. Per the germline V gene, CDR1 is SNHLY and CDR2 is FYNNEI. The CDR3 has 18 residues.

In DNA, the CDR3 is TGTGCCAGCAGCAAGGAGAACGGCTTTAGCTCCTACGAGCAGTACTTC. As protein: CASSKENGFSSYEQYF. The gene calls are TRBV21-1 and TRBJ2-7; the D call in the table, TRBD2, was not verified against the DNA. TRBV21-1 counts as a pseudogene. The CDR3 spans 16 residues.

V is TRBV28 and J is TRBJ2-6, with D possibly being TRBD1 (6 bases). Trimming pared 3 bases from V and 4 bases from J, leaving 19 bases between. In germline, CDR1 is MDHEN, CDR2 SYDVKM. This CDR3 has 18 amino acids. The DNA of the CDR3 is TGTGCCAGCAGTTTGGCAGGGGTCCCTGAGGCAGGGGCCAACGTCCTGACTTTC. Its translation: CASSLAGVPEAGANVLTF.

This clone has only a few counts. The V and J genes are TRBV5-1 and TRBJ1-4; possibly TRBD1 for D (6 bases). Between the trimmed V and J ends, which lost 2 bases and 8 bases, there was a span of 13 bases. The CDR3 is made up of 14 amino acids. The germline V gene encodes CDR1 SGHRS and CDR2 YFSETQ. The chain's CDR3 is CASSLQGSEEKLFF. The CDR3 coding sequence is TGCGCCAGCAGCTTACAGGGTTCGGAGGAAAAACTGTTTTTT.